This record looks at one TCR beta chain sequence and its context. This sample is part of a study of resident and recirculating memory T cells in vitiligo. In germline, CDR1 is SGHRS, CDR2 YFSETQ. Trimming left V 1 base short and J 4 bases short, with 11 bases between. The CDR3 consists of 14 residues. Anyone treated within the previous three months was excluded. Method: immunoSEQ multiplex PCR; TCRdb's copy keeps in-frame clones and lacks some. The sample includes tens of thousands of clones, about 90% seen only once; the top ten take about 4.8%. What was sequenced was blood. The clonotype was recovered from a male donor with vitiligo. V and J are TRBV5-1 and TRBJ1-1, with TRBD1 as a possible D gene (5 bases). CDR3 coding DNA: TGCGCCAGCAGCTTGAACCGGGACTTCACTGAAGCTTTCTTT. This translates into CASSLNRDFTEAFF.